Listed here is a single T cell receptor (beta chain). Its antigen is currently unknown. 5'RACE template switching added a universal primer site and UMIs to TCR cDNA. A single record per CDR3 protein comes from TCRdb applying MiXCR to the 5' RACE reads. The sample consists of roughly 400,000 distinct CDR3 sequences, about 19% of them appearing once. This CDR3 is 14 amino acids long. V was pared by 3 bases and J by 9 bases, with 7 bases of the junction left unmatched. Per the germline V gene, CDR1 is LNHNV and CDR2 is YYDKDF (reference sequence). This entry is derived from a study of T cells after yellow fever vaccination. Notes on the study in general: Once the booster was given, most primary-vaccination clones reappeared, at about 96% for CD4 and roughly 90% for CD8.

V gene TRBV15 combines with J gene TRBJ1-5; TRBD1 matches 8 bases. The input for sequencing was PBMCs, taken before the yellow fever booster vaccination. This TCR came from a man aged 18 to 30 who received the YFV17D yellow fever vaccine. The CDR3 spells CATSRDRAGRPQHF. Written as DNA, the CDR3 is TGTGCCACCAGCAGGGACAGGGCCGGAAGGCCCCAGCATTTT.